Listed below are T cell receptor beta chains from one sample, sequenced in a study of blood T cell repertoires in COVID-19. The table came from immunoSEQ multiplex PCR; TCRdb's copy has only in-frame clones and leaves some out. The sample lists 250,000 to 300,000 clones; approximately 83% were seen once. Sequencing was carried out using peripheral blood. The receptors here all came from a woman in her 70s with acute or convalescent COVID-19. Each CDR3 is given without its conserved first and last residue. A D gene is named only where the DNA matches it firmly.

v_gene	d_gene	j_gene	CDR3aa
TRBV5-1	NA	TRBJ1-4	ASSFTTVNEKLF
TRBV5-5	NA	TRBJ2-2	ASNPVAQTSTGELF
TRBV2	NA	TRBJ2-1	ASSEGGPYNEQF
TRBV13	NA	TRBJ1-1	ASSSGGGTEAF
TRBV7-8	TRBD2	TRBJ2-3	ASSLGTSGGWTDTQY
TRBV13	TRBD2	TRBJ2-5	ASSPKMGLAGPAQY
TRBV2	TRBD1	TRBJ1-3	ASSMGQASSGNTIY
TRBV3-1/TRBV3-2	NA	TRBJ2-7	ASSKTGPNYEQY
TRBV5-1	TRBD1	TRBJ1-2	ASSRDRGPSYT
TRBV5-1	NA	TRBJ2-1	ASSLEGQGGNEQF